This T cell receptor beta chain was obtained from a study of blood T cell repertoires in COVID-19. Study details: Specimens from acute and convalescent COVID-19 originated in the United States, Italy and Spain. PBMCs, B-cell-depleted T cells, or T cells provided the cDNA or gDNA that made up the material.

The V end was cut by 4 bases, the J end by 7 bases, with 13 bases between. The CDR3 consists of 13 residues. CDR1 and CDR2 (germline): SGHTA, FQGNSA. This clone was detected only once. In the source study's methods: Reference gene primer amplification in the assay estimated nucleated cell counts. Sequenced by immunoSEQ multiplex PCR; TCRdb stores in-frame clones only, minus some. V and J calls and clone size are those listed in that table; D and trimming were worked out from the DNA. Of under 150,000 clones listed, approximately 82% are singletons. This sequence was found in a man aged 25-40 years with acute or convalescent COVID-19. Material: peripheral blood. J is TRBJ1-2 and V is TRBV7-2; perhaps TRBD1 as D (5 bases). The CDR3 loop is CASSSDRLSGYTF. CDR3 DNA sequence: TGTGCCAGCAGCTCCGACAGACTGAGTGGCTACACCTTC.